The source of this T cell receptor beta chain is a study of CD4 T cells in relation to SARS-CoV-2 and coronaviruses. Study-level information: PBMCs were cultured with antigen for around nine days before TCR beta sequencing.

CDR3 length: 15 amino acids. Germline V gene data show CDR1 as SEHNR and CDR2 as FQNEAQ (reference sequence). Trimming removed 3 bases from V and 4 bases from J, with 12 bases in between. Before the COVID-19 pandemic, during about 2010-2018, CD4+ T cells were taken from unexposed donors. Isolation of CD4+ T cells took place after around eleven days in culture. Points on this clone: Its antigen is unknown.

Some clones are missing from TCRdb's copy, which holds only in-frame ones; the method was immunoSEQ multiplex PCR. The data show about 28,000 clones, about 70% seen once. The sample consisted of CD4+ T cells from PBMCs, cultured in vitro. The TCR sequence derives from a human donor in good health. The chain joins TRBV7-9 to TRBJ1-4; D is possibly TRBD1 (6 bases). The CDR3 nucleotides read TGTGCCAGCAGCTTTACGGACAGCAATAATGAAAAACTGTTTTTT. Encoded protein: CASSFTDSNNEKLFF. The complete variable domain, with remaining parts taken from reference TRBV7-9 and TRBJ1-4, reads DTGVSQNPRHKITKRGQNVTFRCDPISEHNRLYWYRQTLGQGPEFLTYFQNEAQLEKSRLLSDRFSAERPKGSFSTLEIQRTEQGDSAMYLCASSFTDSNNEKLFFGSGTQLSVL.